This T cell receptor beta chain was identified during a study of blood T cell repertoires in COVID-19. Study-level background: The samples span acute and convalescent COVID-19 from the United States, Italy and Spain.

Clinical history reported by participants formed the basis on which cohorts were assigned. Method: immunoSEQ multiplex PCR; TCRdb's copy keeps in-frame clones and lacks some. Counted here are some 250,000 clones, almost 85% occurring once; the ten biggest clones make up about 15%. The length of the CDR3 is 11 residues. Germline assignment: CDR1 GTSNPN and CDR2 SVGIG (reference sequence). The ends were cut back, 3 bases at V and 7 bases at J, with 7 bases in the middle. What was sequenced was PBMCs or T cells enriched from blood (not recorded which). This chain joins TRBV30 and TRBJ2-1; D is undetermined. The clonotype originates from a man aged 35 to 55 who had recovered from COVID-19. The CDR3 coding sequence is TGTGCCTGGAGATTGTCGAATGAGCAGTTCTTC. Translation gives CAWRLSNEQFF.